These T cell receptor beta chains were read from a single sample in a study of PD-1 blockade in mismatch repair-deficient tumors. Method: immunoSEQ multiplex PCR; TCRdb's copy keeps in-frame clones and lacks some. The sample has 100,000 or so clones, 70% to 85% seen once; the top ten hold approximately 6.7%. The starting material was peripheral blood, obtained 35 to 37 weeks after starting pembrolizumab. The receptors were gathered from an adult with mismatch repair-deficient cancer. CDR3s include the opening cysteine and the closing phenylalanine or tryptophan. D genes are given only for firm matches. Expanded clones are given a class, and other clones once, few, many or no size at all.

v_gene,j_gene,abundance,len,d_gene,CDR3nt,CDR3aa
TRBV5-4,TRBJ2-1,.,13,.,TGTGCCAGCAGCTTGGAGTTACCTAGCGAGCAGTTCTTC,CASSLELPSEQFF
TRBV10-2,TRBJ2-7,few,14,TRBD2,TGCGCCAGCAGTGATCCGGGAGGTCGGTACGAGCAGTACTTC,CASSDPGGRYEQYF
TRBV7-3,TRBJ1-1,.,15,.,TGTGCCAGCAGCTTAGGGGACCAGATCAACACTGAAGCTTTCTTT,CASSLGDQINTEAFF
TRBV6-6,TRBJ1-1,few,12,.,TGTGCCAGCAGCGATTCCAACACTGAAGCTTTCTTT,CASSDSNTEAFF
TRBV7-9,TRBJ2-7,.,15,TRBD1,TGTGCCAGCAGCTTATCTACAGGGGGCATCTTCGAGCAGTACTTC,CASSLSTGGIFEQYF
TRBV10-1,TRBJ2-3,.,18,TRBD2,TGCGCCAGCAGCCCCGGATGGGGCGGGAGCTCTGCTTTGGATACGCAGTATTTT,CASSPGWGGSSALDTQYF
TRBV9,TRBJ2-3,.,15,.,TGTGCCAGCAGCGGAGGGGGGGCGGATTCAGATACGCAGTATTTT,CASSGGGADSDTQYF
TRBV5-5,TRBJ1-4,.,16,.,TGTGCCAGCAGCCCCCGGACCTGGAGGGTTGATGAAAAACTGTTTTTT,CASSPRTWRVDEKLFF
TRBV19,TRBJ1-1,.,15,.,TGTGCCAGTAGTATAGTTTACAGCGGGGTCCCTGAAGCTTTCTTT,CASSIVYSGVPEAFF
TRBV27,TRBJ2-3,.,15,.,TGTGCCAGCACCCAAAGGGGCAGGAACACAGATACGCAGTATTTT,CASTQRGRNTDTQYF
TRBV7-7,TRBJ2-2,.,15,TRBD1,TGTGCTAGCAGCTTAGACAGGGGGCTCACCGGGGAGCTGTTTTTT,CASSLDRGLTGELFF
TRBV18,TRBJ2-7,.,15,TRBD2,TGTGCCAGCTCAACGCTAGCGGGGACAACCTACGAGCAGTACTTC,CASSTLAGTTYEQYF
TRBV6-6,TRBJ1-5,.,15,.,TGTGCCAGCAGTTACGGGGGGGGTACGGATCAGCCCCAGCATTTT,CASSYGGGTDQPQHF
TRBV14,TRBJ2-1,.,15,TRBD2,TGTGCCAGCAGCCGGATCCTAGCGGGAGGTGTTGAGCAGTTCTTC,CASSRILAGGVEQFF
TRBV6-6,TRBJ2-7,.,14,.,TGTGCCAGCAGTCAATCCAGGGCCTCCTACGAGCAGTACTTC,CASSQSRASYEQYF
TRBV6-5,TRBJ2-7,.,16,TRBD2,TGTGCCAGCAGTTACGAGGGACTAGCGGAGGCTACGACGCAGTACTTC,CASSYEGLAEATTQYF
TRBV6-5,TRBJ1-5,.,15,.,TGTGCCAGCAGAGACAAGGGAGGGGGCAATCAGCCCCAGCATTTT,CASRDKGGGNQPQHF
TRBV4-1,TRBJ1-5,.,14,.,TGCGCCAGCAGCCAAGAAAGGGGAAATCAGCCCCAGCATTTT,CASSQERGNQPQHF
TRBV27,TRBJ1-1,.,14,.,TGTGCCAGCAGTTTAACGCCTGGGGGGCAGAGGGCTTTCTTT,CASSLTPGGQRAFF
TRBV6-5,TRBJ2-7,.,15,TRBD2,TGTGCCAGCACCCCGGGGGGGGAGTTCCCCTACGAGCAGTACTTC,CASTPGGEFPYEQYF
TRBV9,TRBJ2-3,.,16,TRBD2,TGTGCCAGCAGCGTAGCTGTGGGACTAAGCACAGATACGCAGTATTTT,CASSVAVGLSTDTQYF
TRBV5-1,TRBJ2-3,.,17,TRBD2,TGCGCCAGCAGCTCCCGAGGACTAGCGGCTAGCACAGATACGCAGTATTTT,CASSSRGLAASTDTQYF
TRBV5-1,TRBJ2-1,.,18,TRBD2,TGCGCCAGCAGCTTGTACAGGGGTTCAACTAGCGGGAGGAATGAGCAGTTCTTC,CASSLYRGSTSGRNEQFF
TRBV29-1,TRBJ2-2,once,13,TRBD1,TGCAGCGCCAGGACAGGGGACACCGGGGAGCTGTTTTTT,CSARTGDTGELFF
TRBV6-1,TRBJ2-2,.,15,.,TGTGCCAGCAGTGAAGCGGGGTCGCACACCGGGGAGCTGTTTTTT,CASSEAGSHTGELFF
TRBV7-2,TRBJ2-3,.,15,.,TGTGCCAGCAGCGCGTCTGGGGGTGGGGGAGATACGCAGTATTTT,CASSASGGGGDTQYF
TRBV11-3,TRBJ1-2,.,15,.,TGTGCCAGCAGCATACTGGGCCTGGGCCCCTATGGCTACACCTTC,CASSILGLGPYGYTF
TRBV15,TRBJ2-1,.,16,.,TGTGCCACCAGCATTGGTTTTGGAGATTCCTACAATGAGCAGTTCTTC,CATSIGFGDSYNEQFF
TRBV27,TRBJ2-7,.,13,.,TGTGCCAGCACTTTTGGCCCAACAGGCGAGCAGTACTTC,CASTFGPTGEQYF
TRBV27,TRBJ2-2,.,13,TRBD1,TGTGCCACGGGACAGGGCAACACCGGGGAGCTGTTTTTT,CATGQGNTGELFF
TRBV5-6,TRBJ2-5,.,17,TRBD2,TGTGCCAGCAGCGACACTAGCGGGAGCCTGCGGGGGGAGACCCAGTACTTC,CASSDTSGSLRGETQYF
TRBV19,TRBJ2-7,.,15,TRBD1,TGTGCCAGTAGTATGGGGGACAGTAGCTTTTACGAGCAGTACTTC,CASSMGDSSFYEQYF
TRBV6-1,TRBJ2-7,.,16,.,TGTGCCAGCAGTGAAGCGCTTCTCCGGAGCTCCTACGAGCAGTACTTC,CASSEALLRSSYEQYF
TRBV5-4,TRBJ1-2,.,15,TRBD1,TGTGCCAGCAGCGGCCGACAGGGAGACGCCTATGGCTACACCTTC,CASSGRQGDAYGYTF